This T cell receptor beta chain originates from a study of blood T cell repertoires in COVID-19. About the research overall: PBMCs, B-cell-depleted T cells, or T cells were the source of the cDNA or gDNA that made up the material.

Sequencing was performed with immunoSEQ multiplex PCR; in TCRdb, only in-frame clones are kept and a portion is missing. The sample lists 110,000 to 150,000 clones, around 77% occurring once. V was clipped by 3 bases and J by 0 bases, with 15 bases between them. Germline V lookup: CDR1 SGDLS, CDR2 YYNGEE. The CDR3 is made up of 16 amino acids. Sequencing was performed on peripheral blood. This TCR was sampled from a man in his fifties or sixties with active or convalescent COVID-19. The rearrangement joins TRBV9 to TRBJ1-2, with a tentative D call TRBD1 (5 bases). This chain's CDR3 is CASSGGVTATNYGYTF. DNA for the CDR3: TGTGCCAGCAGCGGAGGCGTGACAGCTACTAACTATGGCTACACCTTC.